These 9 T cell receptor beta chains share one sample of origin, sequenced in a study of beta chain features in type 1 diabetes (dated by TCRdb to the late 2010s). Preparation of the library involved the immunoSEQ multiplex PCR assay. The entire amount of isolated RNA was reverse transcribed using the High Capacity cDNA Reverse Transcription Kit, so the sequenced TCRB transcripts were expressed ones. TCRdb holds this immuneACCESS table with in-frame rearrangements only. Some clones are missing; in checked studies, unresolved V genes explain under half, and the rest has no known cause. The sample records a few hundred thousand clones, approximately 11% of which are singletons. The leading ten clones occupy 0.017% of the sample. The antigens for these receptors are not known. Paper-wide results and their limitations: In all four CD4+ subsets, TCRB CDR3 length was moderately but significantly shorter in type 1 diabetes patients.

Sequenced material: naive CD4+ T cells from blood. What this sample's cell subset or site label stands for: true naive CD4+ T cells. The receptors stem from a man between 25 and 39 years old with type 1 diabetes.

This clone was seen a handful of times. The chain combines TRBV11-2 with TRBJ2-3; 9 bases line up with TRBD2. Unmatched junction bases numbered 4, after V lost 1 base and J lost 2 bases. The V gene's germline CDR1 is SGHAT and CDR2 FQNNGV. The CDR3 is 16 residues long. The CDR3 spells CASSLVLAGSTDTQYF. The CDR3 DNA follows: TGTGCCAGCAGCTTAGTCCTAGCGGGGTCCACAGATACGCAGTATTTT.

This clone was counted a few times. The V and J genes are TRBV29-1 and TRBJ2-3; a weak D match, TRBD2 (5 bases). This CDR3 region has 13 residues. With 5 bases removed from V and 5 bases from J, the gap between germline ends came to 14 bases. Germline-derived CDR1 and CDR2 are SQVTM and ANQGSEA. CDR3 DNA sequence: TGCAGCGTTTCGGAGGCATATCTAGATACGCAGTATTTT. The encoded protein is CSVSEAYLDTQYF.

The J gene is TRBJ2-7, the V gene TRBV29-1; 7 bases fit TRBD2. Per the germline V gene, CDR1 is SQVTM and CDR2 is ANQGSEA. The CDR3 loop spans 12 amino acids. V lost 6 bases, J lost 4 bases, and 6 bases stayed unmatched. The CDR3 sequence: CSVLAASYEQYF. CDR3 in DNA: TGCAGCGTCCTAGCGGCTTCTTACGAGCAGTACTTC.

The chain is built from TRBV5-4 and TRBJ2-2, with a tentative D call TRBD2 (5 bases). The CDR3 is 17 amino acids. Trimming pared 4 bases from V and 2 bases from J, leaving 18 bases between. Germline V CDR1 and CDR2: SGHNT, YYREEE (reference sequence). The CDR3 nucleotides read TGTGCCAGCAGCGTGGGTTCTAGTAGCGCAAACACCGGGGAGCTGTTTTTT. It encodes CASSVGSSSANTGELFF.

This clone was observed a few times. The rearrangement links TRBV21-1 to TRBJ1-5. TRBV21-1 is a pseudogene locus. The CDR3 spans 14 residues. CDR3 bases: TGTGCCACAAGCGGCGCGGTTCTCAATCAGCCCCAGCATTTT. This sequence encodes CATSGAVLNQPQHF.

This clone was counted once. The CDR3 nucleotides are TGTGCCAGCAGCCGTTTTGTCGGTGGGCCTGATGGCTACACCTTC. Its protein is CASSRFVGGPDGYTF. The V call is TRBV7-6, the J call TRBJ1-2; unclear D gene. The CDR3 covers 15 residues. Germline V lookup: CDR1 SGHVS, CDR2 FNYEAQ. The V end lost 5 bases, the J end lost 6 bases, and 19 bases lay between the germline ends. Full variable domain (remainder filled in from reference TRBV7-6 and TRBJ1-2): GAGVSQSPRYKVTKRGQDVALRCDPISGHVSLYWYRQALGQGPEFLTYFNYEAQQDKSGLPNDRFSAERPEGSISTLTIQRTEQRDSAMYRCASSRFVGGPDGYTFGSGTRLTVV.

The rearrangement uses TRBV7-2 and TRBJ2-2; 8 nucleotides agree with TRBD2. CDR1 is SGHTA, CDR2 FQGNSA, per germline. V dropped 2 bases and J dropped 3; count of bases not matched to a gene: 2. The CDR3 is 15 amino acids. This CDR3 is CASSLQLADTGELFF. CDR3 DNA sequence: TGTGCCAGCAGCTTACAACTAGCGGACACCGGGGAGCTGTTTTTT.

The table lists this clone with a few counts. The rearrangement uses TRBV9 and TRBJ1-1, with D perhaps matching TRBD1 (5 bases). The germline CDR1 and CDR2 sequences are SGDLS and YYNGEE. The CDR3 totals 17 residues. V gave up 0 bases and J gave up 1 base, with 16 bases separating them. CDR3 sequence reads: CASSVAGGAGGNTEAFF. CDR3 nucleotides: TGTGCCAGCAGCGTAGCTGGAGGGGCGGGTGGGAACACTGAAGCTTTCTTT.

The CDR3 DNA sequence: TGTGCCAGCAGTTACGACGCGGCTGAGACCCAGTACTTC. It translates to CASSYDAAETQYF. The chain carries TRBV6-5 and TRBJ2-5, with D unclear. This CDR3 is built from 13 residues. Trimming cost V 2 bases and J 5 bases, with 9 bases left between them. Per the germline V gene, CDR1 is MNHEY and CDR2 is SVGAGI.